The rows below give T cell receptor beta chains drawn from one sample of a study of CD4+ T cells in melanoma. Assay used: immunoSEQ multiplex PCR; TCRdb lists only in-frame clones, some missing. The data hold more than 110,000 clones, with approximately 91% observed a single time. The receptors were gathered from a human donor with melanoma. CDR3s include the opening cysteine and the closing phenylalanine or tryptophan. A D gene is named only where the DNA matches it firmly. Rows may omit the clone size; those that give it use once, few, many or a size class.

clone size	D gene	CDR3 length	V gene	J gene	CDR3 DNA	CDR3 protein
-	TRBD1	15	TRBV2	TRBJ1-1	TGTGCCAGCAAGACAGGGGCGGATGGGAACACTGAAGCTTTCTTT	CASKTGADGNTEAFF
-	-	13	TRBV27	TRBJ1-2	TGTGCCAGCAGACGGGGACTCGCGGATGGCTACACCTTC	CASRRGLADGYTF
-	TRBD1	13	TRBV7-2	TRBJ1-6	TGTGCCAGCAGCCTCGAACAGGGGTCACCCCTCCACTTT	CASSLEQGSPLHF
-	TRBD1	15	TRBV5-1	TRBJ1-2	TGCGCCAGCAGCTTGGAAACAGGGGGCCCCTATGGCTACACCTTC	CASSLETGGPYGYTF
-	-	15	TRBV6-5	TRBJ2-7	TGTGCCAGCAGTTACGCCAGGGTCTCTGGAAACCGGCAGTACTTC	CASSYARVSGNRQYF
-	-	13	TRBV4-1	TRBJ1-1	TGCGCCAGCAGCCAAGTTGTCAAGGGTGAAGCTTTCTTT	CASSQVVKGEAFF
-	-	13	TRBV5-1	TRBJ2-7	TGCGCCAGCACGGCCGCAGGGTCTTACGAGCAGTACTTC	CASTAAGSYEQYF
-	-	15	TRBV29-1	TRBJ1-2	TGCAGCGTAGCTCCGGGCCGCGAAGGGGACTATGGCTACACCTTC	CSVAPGREGDYGYTF
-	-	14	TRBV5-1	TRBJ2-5	TGCGCCAGCAGCTTGGCGGTGGGGGAAGAGACCCAGTACTTC	CASSLAVGEETQYF
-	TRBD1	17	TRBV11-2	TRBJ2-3	TGTGCCAGCAGCTTAGATAGCAGGGACAGAGTCACAGATACGCAGTATTTT	CASSLDSRDRVTDTQYF
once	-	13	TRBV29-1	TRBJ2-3	TGCAGCGTGGACATGGGGAGCACAGATACGCAGTATTTT	CSVDMGSTDTQYF
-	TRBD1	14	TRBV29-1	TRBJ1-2	TGCAGCGTTGAAGATAGGGGACAGGAGGGAGGCTACACCTTC	CSVEDRGQEGGYTF
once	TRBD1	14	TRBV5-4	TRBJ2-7	TGTGCCAGCAGCCCCGGACAGGGGGATCGGGAGCAGTACTTC	CASSPGQGDREQYF